This TCR beta chain was observed in a study of response to subunit inactivated influenza vaccine. Overall study findings and caveats: Each seasonal influenza vaccination, the authors suggested, recruits few new T cells.

This clonotype occurred once. Its target is unknown. Using its own MiXCR run on the RT-PCR reads, TCRdb lists one record per CDR3 protein. The sample consists of roughly 650,000 distinct CDR3 sequences, around a sixth of them appearing once. This CDR3 region has 13 residues. Trimming took 9 bases from V and 8 from J, leaving 17 bases between them. Germline loops: CDR1 MNHEY, CDR2 SMNVEV (reference sequence). The chain has TRBV27 and TRBJ2-1, with D possibly TRBD2 on 5 matching bases. Sample: PBMCs from blood, taken 11 to 12 days after vaccination. The TCR was taken from a middle-aged man who received an inactivated influenza vaccine. As DNA, the CDR3 is TGTGCCAGTCAGTCGGGATCCGGGCATGAGCAGTTCTTC. As protein: CASQSGSGHEQFF.